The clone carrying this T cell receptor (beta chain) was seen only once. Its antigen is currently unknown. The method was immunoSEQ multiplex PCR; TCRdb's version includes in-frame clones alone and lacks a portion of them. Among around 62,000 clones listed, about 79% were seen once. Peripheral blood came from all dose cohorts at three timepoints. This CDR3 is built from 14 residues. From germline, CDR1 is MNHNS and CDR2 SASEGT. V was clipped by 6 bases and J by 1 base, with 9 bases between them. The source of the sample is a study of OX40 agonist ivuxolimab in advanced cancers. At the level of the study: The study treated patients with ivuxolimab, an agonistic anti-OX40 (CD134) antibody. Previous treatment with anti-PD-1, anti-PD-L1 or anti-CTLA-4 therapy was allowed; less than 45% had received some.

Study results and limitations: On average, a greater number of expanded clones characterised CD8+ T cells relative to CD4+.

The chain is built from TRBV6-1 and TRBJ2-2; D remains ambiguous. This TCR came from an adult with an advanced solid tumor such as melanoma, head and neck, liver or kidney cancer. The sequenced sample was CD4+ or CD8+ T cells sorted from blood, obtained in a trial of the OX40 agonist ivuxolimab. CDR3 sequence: CASRPNRNTGELFF. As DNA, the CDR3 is TGTGCCAGCAGACCAAACAGGAACACCGGGGAGCTGTTTTTT.